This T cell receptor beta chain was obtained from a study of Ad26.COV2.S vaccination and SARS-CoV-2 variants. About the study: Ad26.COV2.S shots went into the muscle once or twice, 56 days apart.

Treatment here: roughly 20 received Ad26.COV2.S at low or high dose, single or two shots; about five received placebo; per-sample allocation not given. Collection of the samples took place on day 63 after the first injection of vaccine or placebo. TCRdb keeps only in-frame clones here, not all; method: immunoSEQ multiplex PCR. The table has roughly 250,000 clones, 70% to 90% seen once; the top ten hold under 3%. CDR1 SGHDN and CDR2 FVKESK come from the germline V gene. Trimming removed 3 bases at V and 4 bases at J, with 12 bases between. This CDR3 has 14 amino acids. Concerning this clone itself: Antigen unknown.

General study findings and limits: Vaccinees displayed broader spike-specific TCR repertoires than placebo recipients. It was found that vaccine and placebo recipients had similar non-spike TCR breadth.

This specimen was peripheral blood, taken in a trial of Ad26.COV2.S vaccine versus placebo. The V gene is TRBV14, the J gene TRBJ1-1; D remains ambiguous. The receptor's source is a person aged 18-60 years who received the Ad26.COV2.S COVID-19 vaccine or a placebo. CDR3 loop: CASSQWHTSTEAFF. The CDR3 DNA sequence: TGTGCCAGCAGCCAGTGGCACACGAGCACTGAAGCTTTCTTT.